The 12 T cell receptor beta chains below come from one sample, sequenced in a study of blood T cell repertoires in COVID-19. Sequencing used immunoSEQ multiplex PCR; TCRdb keeps in-frame clones, though not all of them. The table lists about 64,000 clones, 80% to 95% of them singletons. Sequenced: peripheral blood. These receptors were obtained from a woman of 80 years or more with active COVID-19.

This clone was observed a few times. The chain combines TRBV5-1 with TRBJ1-1; D remains ambiguous. V shed 0 bases and J shed 0 bases, with 3 bases lying between them. There are 13 residues in the CDR3. The V gene's germline CDR1 is SGHRS and CDR2 YFSETQ. CDR3 residues: CASSLAVNTEAFF. Here the CDR3 DNA reads TGCGCCAGCAGCTTGGCGGTGAACACTGAAGCTTTCTTT.

The chain couples TRBV12-3 or TRBV12-4 to TRBJ2-3; D not certain. The CDR3 contains 12 residues. Trimming took off 7 bases at V and 5 bases at J, with 10 bases between the two ends. The CDR3 region is CASTKLRDTQYF. The CDR3 DNA sequence: TGTGCCAGCACTAAGCTGCGAGATACGCAGTATTTT.

The chain is built from TRBV5-4 and TRBJ1-6; weak D call: TRBD1 (6 bases). This CDR3 region has 14 residues. V was clipped by 4 bases and J by 8 bases, with 13 bases between them. Germline assignment: CDR1 SGHNT and CDR2 YYREEE (reference sequence). CDR3: CASSRGAGDSPLHF. In nucleotides, the CDR3 is TGTGCCAGCAGCCGGGGGGCAGGGGATTCACCCCTCCACTTT.

V and J are TRBV6-5 and TRBJ1-5; D is perhaps TRBD1 (6 bases). This CDR3 contains 12 residues. Germline CDR1 MNHEY, CDR2 SVGAGI. V dropped 11 bases and J dropped 4 bases, with 12 bases sitting between them. CDR3 in amino acids: CAASGVNQPQHF. Here the CDR3 DNA reads TGTGCCGCTTCAGGGGTAAATCAGCCCCAGCATTTT.

This chain uses TRBV6-5 with TRBJ1-1, with TRBD1 matching over 7 bases. Germline values: CDR1 MNHEY, CDR2 SVGAGI. V was pared by 0 bases and J by 8 bases, with 6 bases of the junction left unmatched. This CDR3 is 14 amino acids long. CDR3 loop: CASSYSDRAWEAFF. The CDR3 region has the DNA TGTGCCAGCAGTTACTCCGACAGGGCATGGGAAGCTTTCTTT.

The chain carries TRBV4-1 and TRBJ2-1; the D gene is possibly TRBD2 (5 bases). This CDR3 comprises 13 residues. Trimming pared 4 bases from V and 7 bases from J, leaving 11 bases between. CDR1 is MGHRA and CDR2 is YSYEKL in the germline V gene. Written as DNA, the CDR3 is TGCGCCAGCAGCCCAATGGGCGGGAATGAGCAGTTCTTC. Translation gives CASSPMGGNEQFF.

This chain joins TRBV7-2 and TRBJ1-2; D call uncertain. The CDR3 covers 13 residues. Germline assignment: CDR1 SGHTA and CDR2 FQGNSA. V lost 1 base and J lost 8, with 11 bases in between. The CDR3 sequence is CASSLVALEGYTF. CDR3 bases: TGTGCCAGCAGCTTAGTGGCCCTAGAGGGCTACACCTTC.

Here the CDR3 reads CASSPSLRAGNIQYF. CDR3 DNA: TGTGCCAGCAGCCCTAGTTTGAGGGCGGGAAACATTCAGTACTTC. The V call is TRBV7-2, the J call TRBJ2-4, with D possibly being TRBD2 (5 bases). With 5 bases removed from V and 6 bases from J, the gap between germline ends came to 17 bases. The CDR3 runs to 15 residues. Per germline, CDR1 SGHTA and CDR2 FQGNSA.

This sequence joins TRBV11-3 and TRBJ2-2; tentatively, D is TRBD2 (5 bases). V dropped 5 bases and J dropped 2 bases, with 12 bases sitting between them. Germline V CDR1 and CDR2: SGHNT, YENEEA. This CDR3 region has 15 residues. The CDR3 region is CASSGSPGNTGELFF. In DNA form, the CDR3 reads TGTGCCAGCAGCGGTAGCCCGGGAAACACCGGGGAGCTGTTTTTT. Based on the CDR3 plus reference TRBV11-3 and TRBJ2-2, the full variable domain is EAGVVQSPRYKIIEKKQPVAFWCNPISGHNTLYWYLQNLGQGPELLIRYENEEAVDDSQLPKDRFSAERLKGVDSTLKIQPAELGDSAVYLCASSGSPGNTGELFFGEGSRLTVL.

This chain joins TRBV6-1 and TRBJ1-3, with TRBD1 as a possible D gene (5 bases). Between the trimmed V and J ends, which lost 2 bases and 9 bases, there was a span of 20 bases. There are 16 residues in the CDR3. From germline, CDR1 is MNHNS and CDR2 SASEGT. This CDR3 reads CASSERGSPGERTIYF. The CDR3 DNA reads TGTGCCAGCAGTGAAAGGGGCAGCCCGGGGGAGCGCACCATATATTTT.

By proportion, this clone is medium-sized. The chain employs TRBV4-1 and TRBJ1-4, with unresolved D. Trimming pared 0 bases from V and 8 bases from J, leaving 19 bases between. CDR1 is MGHRA and CDR2 is YSYEKL in the germline V gene. This CDR3 is 17 amino acids long. CDR3 in DNA: TGCGCCAGCAGCCAAGATCAAACCGGGAACCCCAGAGAAAAACTGTTTTTT. Encoded protein: CASSQDQTGNPREKLFF.

The rearrangement links TRBV2 to TRBJ1-5; a weak D match, TRBD1 (5 bases). This CDR3 comprises 13 residues. The germline CDR1 and CDR2 sequences are SNHLY and FYNNEI. The V and J ends lost 6 bases and 7 bases respectively, with 13 bases between them. The CDR3 region has the DNA TGTGCCAGCAGGCAGGGTATTGAACAGCCCCAGCATTTT. This gives the protein CASRQGIEQPQHF. The full variable domain, its missing parts supplied by reference TRBV2 and TRBJ1-5, is EPEVTQTPSHQVTQMGQEVILRCVPISNHLYFYWYRQILGQKVEFLVSFYNNEISEKSEIFDDQFSVERPDGSNFTLKIRSTKLEDSAMYFCASRQGIEQPQHFGDGTRLSIL.